This T cell receptor (beta chain) was recovered during a study of blood T cells in healthy people across ages. Study overall: Template switching retrieved approximately one barcoded beta molecule for each two T cells.

Study-wide findings and caveats: Without sorted subsets, naive and antigen-experienced compartments could not be conclusively compared.

This clonotype was detected only a few times. Its antigen is unknown. Then a second PCR, running about 6 to 12 cycles, was carried out with a sample-barcoded 5' primer and a J-beta primer mix. TCRdb passed the 5' RACE reads through MiXCR, listing each CDR3 protein once. The data show about 1.7 million distinct CDR3 sequences, about 30% seen once. Sequencing was done on a sample of blood. This TCR came from a woman in her 30s in good health.

Here the CDR3 reads CASSQDIGPRFEQYF. The CDR3 DNA reads as TGTGCCAGCAGCCAAGATATCGGGCCTCGGTTCGAGCAGTACTTC. J is TRBJ2-7 and V is TRBV14; D gene ambiguous. The CDR3 runs 15 residues. Looked up from germline, CDR1 is SGHDN and CDR2 is FVKESK. The V end was cut by 0 bases, the J end by 6 bases, with 15 bases between.